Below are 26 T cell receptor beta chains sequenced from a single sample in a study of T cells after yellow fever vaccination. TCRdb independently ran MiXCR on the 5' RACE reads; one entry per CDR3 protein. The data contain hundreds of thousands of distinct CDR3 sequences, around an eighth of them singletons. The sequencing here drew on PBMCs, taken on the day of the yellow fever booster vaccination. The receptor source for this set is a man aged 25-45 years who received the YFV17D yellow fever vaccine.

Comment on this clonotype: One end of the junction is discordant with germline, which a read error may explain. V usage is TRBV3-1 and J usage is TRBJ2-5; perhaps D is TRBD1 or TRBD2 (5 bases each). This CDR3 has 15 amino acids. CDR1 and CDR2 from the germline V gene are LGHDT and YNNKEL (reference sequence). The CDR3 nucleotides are TGTGCCACCAGCCAGCCCGGGACCTACGTAGAGACCCAGTACTTC. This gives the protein CATSQPGTYVETQYF.

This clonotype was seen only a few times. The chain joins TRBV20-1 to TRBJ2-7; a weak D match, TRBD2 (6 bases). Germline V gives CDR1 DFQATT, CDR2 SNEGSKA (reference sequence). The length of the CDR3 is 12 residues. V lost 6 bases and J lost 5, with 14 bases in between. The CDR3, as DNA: TGCAGTGCCCCCCCGGCGGGAAACGAGCAGTACTTC. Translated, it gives CSAPPAGNEQYF.

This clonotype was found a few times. The DNA of the CDR3 is TGCGCCAGCAGTATTACAGGGGCCCAAGGGGTCGGGGAGCAGTACTTC. Translation gives CASSITGAQGVGEQYF. This chain connects TRBV5-1 to TRBJ2-7; 7 bases agree with TRBD1. V dropped 5 bases and J dropped 7; count of bases not matched to a gene: 18. Germline CDR1 SGHRS, CDR2 YFSETQ. CDR3 length: 16 amino acids.

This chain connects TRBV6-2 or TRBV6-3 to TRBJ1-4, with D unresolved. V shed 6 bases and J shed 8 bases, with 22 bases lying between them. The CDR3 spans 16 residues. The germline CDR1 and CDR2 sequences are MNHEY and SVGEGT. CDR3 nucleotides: TGTGCCAGCAGGAGACACTGGATTGGTCCGGAAGAAAAACTGTTTTTT. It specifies CASRRHWIGPEEKLFF.

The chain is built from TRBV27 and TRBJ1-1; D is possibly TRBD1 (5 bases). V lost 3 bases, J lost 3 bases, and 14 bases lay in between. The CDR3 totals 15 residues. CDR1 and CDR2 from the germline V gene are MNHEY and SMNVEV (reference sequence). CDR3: CASSFSGLGDTEAFF. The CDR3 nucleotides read TGTGCCAGCAGTTTCTCAGGGCTCGGGGACACTGAAGCTTTCTTT.

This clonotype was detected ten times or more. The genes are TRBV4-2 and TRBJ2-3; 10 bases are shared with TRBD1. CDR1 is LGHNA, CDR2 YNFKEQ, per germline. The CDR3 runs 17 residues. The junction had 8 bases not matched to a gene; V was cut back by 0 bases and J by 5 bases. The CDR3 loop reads CASSQDPGTGVKDTQYF. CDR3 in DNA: TGTGCCAGCAGCCAAGATCCCGGGACAGGGGTGAAAGATACGCAGTATTTT.

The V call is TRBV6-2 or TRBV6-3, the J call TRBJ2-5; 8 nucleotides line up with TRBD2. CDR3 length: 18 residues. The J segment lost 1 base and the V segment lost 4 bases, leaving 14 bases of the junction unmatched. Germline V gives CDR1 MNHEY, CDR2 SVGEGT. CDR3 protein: CASSSRGGTRIFQETQYF. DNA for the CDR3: TGTGCCAGCAGTTCCCGGGGGGGAACTCGAATATTCCAAGAGACCCAGTACTTC.

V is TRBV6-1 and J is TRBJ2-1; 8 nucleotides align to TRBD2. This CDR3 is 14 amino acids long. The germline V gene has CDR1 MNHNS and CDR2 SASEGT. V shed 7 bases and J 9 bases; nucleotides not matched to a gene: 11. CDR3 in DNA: TGTGCCAGCAAACGCAGCGGGAGTTTCCCTGAGCAGTTCTTC. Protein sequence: CASKRSGSFPEQFF.

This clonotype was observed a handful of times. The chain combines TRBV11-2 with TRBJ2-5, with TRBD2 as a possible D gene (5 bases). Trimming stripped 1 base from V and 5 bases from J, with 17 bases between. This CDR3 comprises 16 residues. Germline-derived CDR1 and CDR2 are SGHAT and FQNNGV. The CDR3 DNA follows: TGTGCCAGCAGCTTAGTCCCCGGACTGGCTCGGGAGACCCAGTACTTC. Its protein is CASSLVPGLARETQYF. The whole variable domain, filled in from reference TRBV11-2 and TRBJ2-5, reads EAGVAQSPRYKIIEKRQSVAFWCNPISGHATLYWYQQILGQGPKLLIQFQNNGVVDDSQLPKDRFSAERLKGVDSTLKIQPAKLEDSAVYLCASSLVPGLARETQYFGPGTRLLVL.

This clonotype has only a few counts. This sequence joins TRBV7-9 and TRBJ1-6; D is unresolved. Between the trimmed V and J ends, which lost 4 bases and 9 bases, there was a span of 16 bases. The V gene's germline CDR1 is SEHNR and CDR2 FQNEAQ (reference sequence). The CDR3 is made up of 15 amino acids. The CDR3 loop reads CASSSQDEGVSPLHF. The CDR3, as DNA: TGTGCCAGCAGCTCGCAGGATGAGGGCGTTTCACCCCTCCACTTT.

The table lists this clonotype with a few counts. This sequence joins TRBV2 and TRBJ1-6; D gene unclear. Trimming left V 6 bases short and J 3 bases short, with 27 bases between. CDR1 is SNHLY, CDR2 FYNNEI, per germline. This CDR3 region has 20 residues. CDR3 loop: CASRARRVQSGAIYNSPLHF. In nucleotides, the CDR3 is TGTGCCAGCAGGGCTAGAAGGGTTCAAAGTGGCGCAATCTATAATTCACCCCTCCACTTT. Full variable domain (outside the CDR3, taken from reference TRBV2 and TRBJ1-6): EPEVTQTPSHQVTQMGQEVILRCVPISNHLYFYWYRQILGQKVEFLVSFYNNEISEKSEIFDDQFSVERPDGSNFTLKIRSTKLEDSAMYFCASRARRVQSGAIYNSPLHFGNGTRLTVT.

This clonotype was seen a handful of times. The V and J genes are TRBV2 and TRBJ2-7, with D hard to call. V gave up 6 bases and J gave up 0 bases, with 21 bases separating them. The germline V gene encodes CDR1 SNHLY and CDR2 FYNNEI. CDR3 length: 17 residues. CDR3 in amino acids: CASRALDGRSFSYEQYF. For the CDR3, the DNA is TGTGCCAGCAGGGCCCTAGATGGCAGGTCCTTCTCCTACGAGCAGTACTTC.

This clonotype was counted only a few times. CDR3 DNA sequence: TGTGCCAGCAGCTTCATGAGGGGAGAAGGCAATGAGCAGTTCTTC. This translates into CASSFMRGEGNEQFF. This chain uses TRBV7-2 with TRBJ2-1; D is perhaps TRBD1 or TRBD2 (5 bases each). The CDR3 is 15 residues long. The V end was cut by 3 bases, the J end by 6 bases, with 15 bases between. The germline V gene has CDR1 SGHTA and CDR2 FQGNSA.

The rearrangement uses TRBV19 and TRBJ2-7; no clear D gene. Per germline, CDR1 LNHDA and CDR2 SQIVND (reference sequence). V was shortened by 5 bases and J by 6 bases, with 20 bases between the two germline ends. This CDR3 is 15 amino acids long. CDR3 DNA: TGTGCCAGTAGTCCCCAGGACGGGCGGATCGGCGAGCAGTACTTC. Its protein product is CASSPQDGRIGEQYF.

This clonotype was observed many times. This CDR3 is CASSLAAGGYNEQFF. In DNA, the CDR3 is TGTGCCAGCAGCTTGGCAGCGGGAGGATACAATGAGCAGTTCTTC. This chain connects TRBV11-3 to TRBJ2-1; 9 bases agree with TRBD2. J lost 4 bases, V lost 3 bases, and 4 bases had no gene match. Germline CDR1 and CDR2: SGHNT and YENEEA. CDR3 length: 15 residues.

The CDR3, as DNA: TGTGCCAGCTCACCGGGACAGGGGATTTCCACAGATACGCAGTATTTT. The encoded protein is CASSPGQGISTDTQYF. V and J are TRBV18 and TRBJ2-3; 10 bases fit TRBD1. Germline V CDR1 and CDR2: KGHSH, LQKENI. V shed 3 bases and J 2 bases; nucleotides not matched to a gene: 5. The CDR3 sequence is 16 residues long.

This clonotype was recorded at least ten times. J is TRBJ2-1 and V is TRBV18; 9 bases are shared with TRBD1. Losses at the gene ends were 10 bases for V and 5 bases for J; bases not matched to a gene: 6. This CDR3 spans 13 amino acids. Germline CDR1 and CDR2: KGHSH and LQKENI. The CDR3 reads CATRDRANNEQFF. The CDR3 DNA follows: TGTGCCACCCGGGACAGGGCAAACAATGAGCAGTTCTTC.

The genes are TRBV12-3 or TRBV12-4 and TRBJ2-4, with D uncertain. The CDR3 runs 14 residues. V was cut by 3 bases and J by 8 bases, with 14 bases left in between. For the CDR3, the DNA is TGTGCCAGCAGTTTTCGGCAGCCCCCGGACATTCAGTACTTC. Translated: CASSFRQPPDIQYF.

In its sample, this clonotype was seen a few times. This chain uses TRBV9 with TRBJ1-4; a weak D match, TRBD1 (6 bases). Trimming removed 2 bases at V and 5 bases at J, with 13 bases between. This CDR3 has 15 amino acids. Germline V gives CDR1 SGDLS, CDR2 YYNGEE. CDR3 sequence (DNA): TGTGCCAGCAGCGTGAGTGGACAGCCGAATGAAAAACTGTTTTTT. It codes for CASSVSGQPNEKLFF.

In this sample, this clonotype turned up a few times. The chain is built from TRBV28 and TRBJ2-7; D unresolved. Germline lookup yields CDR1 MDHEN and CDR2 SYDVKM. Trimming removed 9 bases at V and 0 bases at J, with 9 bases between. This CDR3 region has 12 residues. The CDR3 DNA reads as TGTGCCAGTCGGTCTACCTCCTACGAGCAGTACTTC. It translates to CASRSTSYEQYF.

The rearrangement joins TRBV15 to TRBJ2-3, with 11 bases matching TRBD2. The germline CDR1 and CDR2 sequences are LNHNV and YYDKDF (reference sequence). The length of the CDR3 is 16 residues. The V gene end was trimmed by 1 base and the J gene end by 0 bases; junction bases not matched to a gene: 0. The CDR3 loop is CATSRASGRSTDTQYF. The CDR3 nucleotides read TGTGCCACCAGCAGAGCTAGCGGGAGGAGCACAGATACGCAGTATTTT.

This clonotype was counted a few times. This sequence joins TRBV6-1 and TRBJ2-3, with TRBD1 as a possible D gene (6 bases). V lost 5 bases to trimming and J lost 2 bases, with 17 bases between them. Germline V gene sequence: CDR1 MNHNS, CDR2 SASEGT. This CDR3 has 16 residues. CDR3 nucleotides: TGTGCCAGCAGTCTAATACAGGGTTCCCACACAGATACGCAGTATTTT. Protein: CASSLIQGSHTDTQYF.

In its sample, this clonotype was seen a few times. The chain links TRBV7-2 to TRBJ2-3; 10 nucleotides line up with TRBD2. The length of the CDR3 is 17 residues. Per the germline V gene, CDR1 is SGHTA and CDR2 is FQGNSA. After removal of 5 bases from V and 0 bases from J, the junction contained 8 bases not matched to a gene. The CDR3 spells CASSRGLADSSTDTQYF. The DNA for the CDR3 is TGTGCCAGCAGCCGAGGACTAGCGGACTCTAGCACAGATACGCAGTATTTT.

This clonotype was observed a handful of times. CDR3: CASRETQGSNSPLHF. The CDR3 coding sequence is TGTGCCAGCAGGGAGACACAGGGTAGTAATTCACCCCTCCACTTT. This chain connects TRBV9 to TRBJ1-6, with D possibly being TRBD1 (6 bases). In germline, CDR1 is SGDLS, CDR2 YYNGEE. The CDR3 consists of 15 residues. V lost 5 bases and J 6 bases, leaving 15 bases between the germline ends.

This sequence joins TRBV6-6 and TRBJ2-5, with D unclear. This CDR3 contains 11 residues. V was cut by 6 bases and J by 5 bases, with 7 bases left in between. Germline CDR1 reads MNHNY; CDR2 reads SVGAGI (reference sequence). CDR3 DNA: TGTGCCAGCAGATATGGCGAGACCCAGTACTTC. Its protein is CASRYGETQYF.

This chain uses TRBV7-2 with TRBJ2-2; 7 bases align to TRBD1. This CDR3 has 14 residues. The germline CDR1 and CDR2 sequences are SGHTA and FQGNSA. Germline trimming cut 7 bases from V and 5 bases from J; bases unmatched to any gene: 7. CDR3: CASTTTGPTGELFF. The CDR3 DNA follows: TGTGCCAGCACCACGACAGGGCCGACCGGGGAGCTGTTTTTT.